The 22 T cell receptor beta chains listed next were all sequenced from one sample in a study of T cell responses to AZD1222 COVID-19 vaccine. Using immunoSEQ multiplex PCR, the repertoire was profiled, and TCRdb retains in-frame clones only, with some absent. The profile shows 130,000 to 150,000 clones, approximately 92% of them singletons. Sequenced material: peripheral blood, taken on day 0 of AZD1222 vaccination. The source of these receptors is an adult in good health.

This chain links TRBV28 with TRBJ1-5, with D uncertain. The germline V and J ends were trimmed by 8 bases and 0 bases, with 11 bases remaining between them. Looked up from germline, CDR1 is MDHEN and CDR2 is SYDVKM. The CDR3 is made up of 14 amino acids. The CDR3 DNA is TGTGCCAGCGAGTCAGGCGGTAGCAATCAGCCCCAGCATTTT. Residues: CASESGGSNQPQHF. Full variable domain (rest looked up from reference TRBV28 and TRBJ1-5): DVKVTQSSRYLVKRTGEKVFLECVQDMDHENMFWYRQDPGLGLRLIYFSYDVKMKEKGDIPEGYSVSREKKERFSLILESASTNQTSMYLCASESGGSNQPQHFGDGTRLSIL.

The rearrangement links TRBV19 to TRBJ2-7; 7 nucleotides agree with TRBD1. Trimming at V came to 1 base and at J to 0 bases, leaving 6 bases not matched to a gene. The germline V gene has CDR1 LNHDA and CDR2 SQIVND (reference sequence). CDR3 length: 16 amino acids. DNA for the CDR3: TGTGCCAGTAGTATAGCGACAGGGTCCCTCTCCTACGAGCAGTACTTC. As protein: CASSIATGSLSYEQYF.

The V call is TRBV5-1, the J call TRBJ1-5; 9 bases match TRBD1. Trimming took 4 bases from V and 0 from J; bases not matched to a gene: 8. Germline CDR1 SGHRS, CDR2 YFSETQ. This CDR3 contains 17 residues. CDR3 DNA: TGCGCCAGCAGCACAGACAGGGGGAGGGATAGCAATCAGCCCCAGCATTTT. This gives the protein CASSTDRGRDSNQPQHF.

The V and J genes are TRBV4-1 and TRBJ2-4, with no clear D. The CDR3 is 17 amino acids. Germline V gene data show CDR1 as MGHRA and CDR2 as YSYEKL. Trimming took off 2 bases at V and 1 base at J, with 15 bases between the two ends. In nucleotides, the CDR3 is TGCGCCAGCAGCCAACCCACCCGACCCAGGGCCAAAAACATTCAGTACTTC. Its protein product is CASSQPTRPRAKNIQYF.

The chain joins TRBV2 to TRBJ1-5; D gene uncertain. Germline values: CDR1 SNHLY, CDR2 FYNNEI. The CDR3 is made up of 13 amino acids. V was shortened by 6 bases and J by 7 bases, with 13 bases between the two germline ends. In DNA, the CDR3 is TGTGCCAGCAGGATACTTATTCGGCAGCCCCAGCATTTT. Translating gives CASRILIRQPQHF.

The V and J genes are TRBV9 and TRBJ1-2, with D maybe TRBD1 (6 bases). This CDR3 has 14 residues. Trimming pared 3 bases from V and 2 bases from J, leaving 11 bases between. From germline, CDR1 is SGDLS and CDR2 YYNGEE. The CDR3, as DNA: TGTGCCAGCAGCGCTGGACAGTACAACTATGGCTACACCTTC. This sequence encodes CASSAGQYNYGYTF.

The chain uses TRBV2 and TRBJ1-3; D gene ambiguous. The CDR3 covers 16 residues. Germline assignment: CDR1 SNHLY and CDR2 FYNNEI. V was pared by 3 bases and J by 4 bases, with 16 bases between. In DNA form, the CDR3 reads TGTGCCAGCAGTGATCAGTTACGCTCGGGGGGAAACACCATATATTTT. Translation gives CASSDQLRSGGNTIYF. The full variable domain, in which reference TRBV2 and TRBJ1-3 provide the parts outside the CDR3, is EPEVTQTPSHQVTQMGQEVILRCVPISNHLYFYWYRQILGQKVEFLVSFYNNEISEKSEIFDDQFSVERPDGSNFTLKIRSTKLEDSAMYFCASSDQLRSGGNTIYFGEGSWLTVV.

This rearrangement joins TRBV10-3 to TRBJ1-4; 7 bases line up with TRBD1. J was trimmed by 4 bases and V by 5 bases; bases with no gene match: 10. The germline gives CDR1 ENHRY, CDR2 SYGVKD. The length of the CDR3 is 16 residues. The CDR3 DNA reads TGTGCCATCAGTTCCAACCCGGGACAGATTAATGAAAAACTGTTTTTT. This codes for CAISSNPGQINEKLFF.

This chain connects TRBV28 to TRBJ2-2, with TRBD2 identical over 8 bases. The CDR3 extends over 15 amino acids. The germline V gene encodes CDR1 MDHEN and CDR2 SYDVKM. J gave up 3 bases and V 4 bases, and 4 bases lay outside the gene matches. CDR3 sequence reads: CASSSGGMDTGELFF. In DNA, the CDR3 is TGTGCCAGCAGTTCGGGGGGGATGGACACCGGGGAGCTGTTTTTT.

The chain is built from TRBV19 and TRBJ1-5; TRBD1 might be the D (5 bases). The germline V gene encodes CDR1 LNHDA and CDR2 SQIVND (reference sequence). There are 15 residues in the CDR3. The germline V and J ends were trimmed by 5 bases and 0 bases, with 11 bases remaining between them. CDR3 coding DNA: TGTGCCAGTAGTGTCGGGGGGGGTAGCAATCAGCCCCAGCATTTT. It is translated as CASSVGGGSNQPQHF.

The rearrangement uses TRBV5-1 and TRBJ1-2; D call uncertain. CDR3 length: 14 amino acids. The germline V and J ends were trimmed by 4 bases and 6 bases, with 16 bases remaining between them. The germline CDR1 and CDR2 sequences are SGHRS and YFSETQ. The CDR3 spells CASSPWGGLNGYTF. In nucleotides, the CDR3 is TGCGCCAGCAGCCCCTGGGGTGGGCTTAATGGCTACACCTTC.

The chain employs TRBV3-1 (or the pseudogene TRBV3-2) and TRBJ2-3; 7 nucleotides match TRBD1. CDR1 is LGHDT, CDR2 YNNKEL, per germline (reference sequence). Trimming cost V 4 bases and J 1 base; bases outside gene matches: 2. This CDR3 has 14 residues. In nucleotides, the CDR3 is TGTGCCAGCAGCCCAGGGGGAGGCACAGATACGCAGTATTTT. Translated, it gives CASSPGGGTDTQYF.

The rearrangement uses TRBV4-1 and TRBJ1-5; D call uncertain. V shed 4 bases and J shed 3 bases, with 19 bases lying between them. CDR1 and CDR2 (germline): MGHRA, YSYEKL. The CDR3 sequence is 17 residues long. In DNA form, the CDR3 reads TGCGCCAGCAGCCTCCCGAGGCAGGATGGGTACAATCAGCCCCAGCATTTT. It translates to CASSLPRQDGYNQPQHF.

The rearrangement joins TRBV19 to TRBJ1-2; TRBD1 is a possible D gene (5 bases). This CDR3 region has 17 residues. The germline V gene encodes CDR1 LNHDA and CDR2 SQIVND (reference sequence). V was clipped by 4 bases and J by 6 bases, with 24 bases between them. The CDR3 sequence is CASSTLGTKTVPNGYTF. Here the CDR3 DNA reads TGTGCCAGTAGTACTCTGGGGACCAAGACCGTCCCCAATGGCTACACCTTC.

V is TRBV7-9 and J is TRBJ2-2; 8 bases fit TRBD2. The CDR3 contains 15 residues. The trim removed 5 bases at V and 5 bases at J, leaving 7 bases unmatched. The germline gives CDR1 SEHNR, CDR2 FQNEAQ (reference sequence). CDR3 sequence (DNA): TGTGCCAGCAGCCCCCCCCAGCGGGAGACCGGGGAGCTGTTTTTT. It translates to CASSPPQRETGELFF.

The chain uses TRBV19 and TRBJ1-2; perhaps TRBD1 as D (5 bases). CDR3 size: 15 residues. Germline CDR1 and CDR2: LNHDA and SQIVND (reference sequence). V lost 4 bases and J lost 4, with 16 bases in between. This CDR3 is CASSTRDLRLYGYTF. For the CDR3, the DNA is TGTGCCAGTAGTACCCGGGACCTAAGACTCTATGGCTACACCTTC.

The rearrangement uses TRBV27 and TRBJ1-1, with D possibly matching TRBD1 (6 bases). Germline V gives CDR1 MNHEY, CDR2 SMNVEV (reference sequence). V shed 5 bases and J shed 2 bases, with 12 bases lying between them. The CDR3 loop spans 14 amino acids. The CDR3 coding sequence is TGTGCCAGCAGTACAGGGTTCCAAAACACTGAAGCTTTCTTT. It codes for CASSTGFQNTEAFF.

The table lists this clone with a count of one. The CDR3 here is CASMLPGSGKLFF. The CDR3 DNA follows: TGTGCCAGCATGCTCCCGGGGTCGGGAAAACTGTTTTTT. This chain links TRBV27 with TRBJ1-4; D gene uncertain. The CDR3 runs to 13 residues. The germline V gene encodes CDR1 MNHEY and CDR2 SMNVEV (reference sequence). The V and J ends lost 7 bases and 10 bases respectively, with 16 bases between them.

The rearrangement links TRBV15 to TRBJ1-2, with 7 positions matching TRBD1. The CDR3 has 16 residues. The V gene's germline CDR1 is LNHNV and CDR2 YYDKDF (reference sequence). With V trimmed by 5 bases and J by 2 bases, 11 bases remained unmatched. CDR3 in DNA: TGTGCCACCAGCGGGAATCTTGACAGGGAAAACTATGGCTACACCTTC. Its translation: CATSGNLDRENYGYTF.

The genes are TRBV11-2 and TRBJ2-5; D unresolved. CDR1 is SGHAT, CDR2 FQNNGV, per germline. The length of the CDR3 is 14 residues. The germline V and J ends were trimmed by 0 bases and 9 bases, with 14 bases remaining between them. CDR3 loop: CASSLEPARGAQYF. The CDR3 nucleotides read TGTGCCAGCAGCTTAGAACCGGCCCGTGGGGCCCAGTACTTC.

J is TRBJ1-2 and V is TRBV25-1, with no clear D. CDR3 size: 15 residues. V lost 8 bases, J lost 0 bases, and 16 bases lay in between. Germline V gene sequence: CDR1 MGHDK, CDR2 SYGVNS. CDR3 amino acids: CASSFSLGSNYGYTF. The CDR3 nucleotides are TGTGCCAGCTCTTTCTCACTCGGGTCTAACTATGGCTACACCTTC.

Here the CDR3 DNA reads TGTGCCAGCAGCTTAGCGGGCAGGGAATACCCTAACTATGGCTACACCTTC. This codes for CASSLAGREYPNYGYTF. The V call is TRBV7-9, the J call TRBJ1-2, with a weak D call TRBD1 (5 bases). CDR1 is SEHNR, CDR2 FQNEAQ, per germline (reference sequence). The CDR3 has 17 residues. With 0 bases removed from V and 0 bases from J, the gap between germline ends came to 14 bases.